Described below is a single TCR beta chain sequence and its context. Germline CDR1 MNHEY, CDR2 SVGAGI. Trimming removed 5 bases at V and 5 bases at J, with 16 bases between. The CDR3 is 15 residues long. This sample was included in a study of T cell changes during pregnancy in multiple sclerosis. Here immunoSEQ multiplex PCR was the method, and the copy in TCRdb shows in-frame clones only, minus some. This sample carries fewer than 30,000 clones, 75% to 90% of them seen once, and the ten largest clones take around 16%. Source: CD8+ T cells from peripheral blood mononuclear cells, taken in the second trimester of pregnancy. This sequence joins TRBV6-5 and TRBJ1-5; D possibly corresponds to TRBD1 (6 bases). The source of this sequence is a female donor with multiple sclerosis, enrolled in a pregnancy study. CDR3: CASSTTGGAHQPQHF. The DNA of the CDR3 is TGTGCCAGCAGTACCACCGGGGGGGCGCATCAGCCCCAGCATTTT.